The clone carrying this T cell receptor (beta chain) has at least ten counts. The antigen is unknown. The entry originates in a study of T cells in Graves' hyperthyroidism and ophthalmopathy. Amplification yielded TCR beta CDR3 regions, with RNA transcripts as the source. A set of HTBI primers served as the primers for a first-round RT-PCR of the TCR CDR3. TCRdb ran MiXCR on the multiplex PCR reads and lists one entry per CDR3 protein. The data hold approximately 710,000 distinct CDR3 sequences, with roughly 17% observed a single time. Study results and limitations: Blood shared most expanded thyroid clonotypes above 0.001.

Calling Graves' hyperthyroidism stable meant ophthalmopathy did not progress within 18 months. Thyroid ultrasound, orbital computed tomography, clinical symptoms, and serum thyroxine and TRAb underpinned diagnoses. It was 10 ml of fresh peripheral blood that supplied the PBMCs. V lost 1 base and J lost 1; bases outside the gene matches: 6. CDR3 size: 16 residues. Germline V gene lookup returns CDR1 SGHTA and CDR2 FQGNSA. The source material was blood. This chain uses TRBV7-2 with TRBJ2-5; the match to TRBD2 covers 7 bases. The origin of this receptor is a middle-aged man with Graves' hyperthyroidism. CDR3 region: CASSLVTSGTQETQYF. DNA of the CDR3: TGTGCCAGCAGCTTAGTTACGAGCGGGACCCAAGAGACCCAGTACTTC.